The 23 T cell receptor beta chains in this list originate from one sample, sequenced in a study of blood T cell repertoires in COVID-19. Some clones are missing from TCRdb's copy, which holds only in-frame ones; the method was immunoSEQ multiplex PCR. Altogether a few hundred thousand clones are present, 70% to 90% being singletons, with the ten largest covering over 1.1%. The sample comprised peripheral blood. These receptor sequences come from an elderly man with acute or convalescent COVID-19.

CDR3 nucleotide sequence: TGTGCCAGCAGCTTAGCGCCACCGGGACAGGGGGCTTTCGAGCAGTACTTC. Amino acid sequence: CASSLAPPGQGAFEQYF. V gene TRBV7-6 combines with J gene TRBJ2-7, with TRBD1 matching 12 bases. The CDR3 spans 17 residues. The germline V gene has CDR1 SGHVS and CDR2 FNYEAQ. V shed 0 bases and J 6 bases; nucleotides not matched to a gene: 9.

The rearrangement uses TRBV28 and TRBJ1-1; D perhaps matches TRBD1 (6 bases). The V and J ends lost 2 bases and 1 base respectively, with 14 bases between them. The CDR3 runs 16 residues. The germline gives CDR1 MDHEN, CDR2 SYDVKM. The CDR3 sequence is CASSLGGQGGNTEAFF. CDR3 sequence (DNA): TGTGCCAGCAGTTTAGGGGGTCAAGGGGGGAACACTGAAGCTTTCTTT.

The CDR3 nucleotides read TGTGCCAGCAGCACGAAACGGGGGATGGAGACCCAGTACTTC. Amino acids: CASSTKRGMETQYF. The J gene is TRBJ2-5, the V gene TRBV7-2, with D perhaps matching TRBD2 (6 bases). The V and J ends lost 5 bases and 5 bases respectively, with 15 bases between them. CDR3 length equals 14 residues. Germline V gene lookup returns CDR1 SGHTA and CDR2 FQGNSA.

V usage is TRBV11-3 and J usage is TRBJ2-3; the D gene is possibly TRBD2 (5 bases). Germline CDR1 is SGHNT and CDR2 is YENEEA. This CDR3 spans 15 amino acids. The germline V and J ends were trimmed by 1 base and 2 bases, with 10 bases remaining between them. The CDR3 DNA is TGTGCCAGCAGCTTAGGTCTAGCAAACACAGATACGCAGTATTTT. Its translation: CASSLGLANTDTQYF.

This chain links TRBV19 with TRBJ2-3, with D possibly matching TRBD1 (5 bases). CDR1 and CDR2 (germline): LNHDA, SQIVND (reference sequence). Trimming removed 5 bases from V and 1 base from J, with 10 bases in between. This CDR3 is built from 14 residues. For the CDR3, the DNA is TGTGCCAGTAGTCCCCTAGGGGGCACAGATACGCAGTATTTT. Amino acid sequence: CASSPLGGTDTQYF.

The genes are TRBV7-3 and TRBJ2-1; TRBD2 agrees at 7 bases. The CDR3 loop spans 13 amino acids. The germline V gene encodes CDR1 SGHTA and CDR2 FQGTGA. V shed 2 bases and J 6 bases; nucleotides not matched to a gene: 1. The CDR3 loop reads CASSLGLVNEQFF. CDR3 nucleotide sequence: TGTGCCAGCAGCTTAGGACTAGTCAATGAGCAGTTCTTC.

This chain links TRBV10-3 with TRBJ2-1; tentative D call: TRBD2 (7 bases). Germline V gene sequence: CDR1 ENHRY, CDR2 SYGVKD. Trimming left V 2 bases short and J 12 bases short, with 8 bases between. CDR3 length: 11 residues. CDR3 amino acids: CAISERGAQFF. The CDR3 DNA is TGTGCCATCAGTGAGCGGGGGGCGCAGTTCTTC.

J is TRBJ2-7 and V is TRBV10-3; the D gene is possibly TRBD1 (6 bases). This CDR3 has 15 residues. Germline lookup yields CDR1 ENHRY and CDR2 SYGVKD. Trimming pared 0 bases from V and 2 bases from J, leaving 11 bases between. CDR3 residues: CAISESLRGTYEQYF. CDR3 DNA: TGTGCCATCAGTGAGTCGCTCAGGGGAACCTACGAGCAGTACTTC.

V usage is TRBV7-9 and J usage is TRBJ1-4; 7 nucleotides agree with TRBD1. The CDR3 covers 16 residues. V trimming: 4 bases; J trimming: 0 bases; junction bases outside the gene matches: 5. CDR1 and CDR2 from the germline V gene are SEHNR and FQNEAQ (reference sequence). The CDR3 DNA is TGTGCCAGCAGCTCGCAGGGACAGACAACTAATGAAAAACTGTTTTTT. This gives the protein CASSSQGQTTNEKLFF.

This clone was observed once. This rearrangement joins TRBV9 to TRBJ1-2; D is unresolved. This CDR3 contains 14 residues. Per the germline V gene, CDR1 is SGDLS and CDR2 is YYNGEE. The germline V and J ends were trimmed by 0 bases and 4 bases, with 10 bases remaining between them. CDR3 in amino acids: CASSVGVGFYGYTF. CDR3 nucleotide sequence: TGTGCCAGCAGCGTAGGGGTCGGGTTCTATGGCTACACCTTC.

The V call is TRBV19, the J call TRBJ1-4; 7 nucleotides align to TRBD1. The trim removed 0 bases at V and 5 bases at J, leaving 9 bases unmatched. Germline-derived CDR1 and CDR2 are LNHDA and SQIVND (reference sequence). The CDR3 is 17 amino acids. This chain's CDR3 is CASSIDPGTELNEKLFF. In DNA, the CDR3 is TGTGCCAGTAGTATAGACCCCGGGACAGAACTCAATGAAAAACTGTTTTTT.

J is TRBJ2-7 and V is TRBV5-1, with 11 bases aligning to TRBD2. J gave up 5 bases and V 2 bases, and 9 bases lay outside the gene matches. The germline CDR1 and CDR2 sequences are SGHRS and YFSETQ. The CDR3 totals 16 residues. The CDR3 DNA reads as TGCGCCAGCAGCTTTTCAACTAGCGGGAGTCTCGACGAGCAGTACTTC. This encodes CASSFSTSGSLDEQYF.

The V gene is TRBV5-4, the J gene TRBJ2-5, with a possible D match to TRBD2 (5 bases). Trimming took off 3 bases at V and 1 base at J, with 7 bases between the two ends. Germline V CDR1 and CDR2: SGHNT, YYREEE (reference sequence). The CDR3 spans 13 residues. The CDR3, as DNA: TGTGCCAGCAGCTACCGGGGCCAAGAGACCCAGTACTTC. As protein: CASSYRGQETQYF.

This clone was detected only a few times. The J gene is TRBJ1-5, the V gene TRBV2; D possibly corresponds to TRBD1 (5 bases). V lost 5 bases and J 14 bases, leaving 25 bases between the germline ends. CDR1 and CDR2 from the germline V gene are SNHLY and FYNNEI. The CDR3 is 15 residues long. This CDR3 reads CASSFGGRLGSAEHF. The CDR3 DNA sequence: TGTGCCAGCAGTTTCGGGGGGAGGTTGGGCTCCGCGGAGCATTTT.

The rearrangement links TRBV5-1 to TRBJ1-2, with D maybe TRBD1 (5 bases). The CDR3 runs to 14 residues. The germline CDR1 and CDR2 sequences are SGHRS and YFSETQ. Trimming left V 4 bases short and J 2 bases short, with 12 bases between. The CDR3 nucleotides are TGCGCCAGCAGCCCCACGGCAGGGAACTATGGCTACACCTTC. Amino acid sequence: CASSPTAGNYGYTF.

The J gene is TRBJ2-5, the V gene TRBV10-3; D is ambiguous. Germline values: CDR1 ENHRY, CDR2 SYGVKD. Trimming removed 3 bases at V and 2 bases at J, with 16 bases between. The CDR3 is 16 amino acids. The CDR3 DNA sequence: TGTGCCATCAGTGATTTGGCAGGTGATAAACAAGAGACCCAGTACTTC. Translation: CAISDLAGDKQETQYF.

The chain joins TRBV11-3 to TRBJ2-5, with TRBD2 matching 9 bases. The CDR3 has 15 amino acids. Germline V gene data show CDR1 as SGHNT and CDR2 as YENEEA. With 1 base clipped from V and 4 bases from J, the junction kept 4 bases outside the gene matches. Written as DNA, the CDR3 is TGTGCCAGCAGCTTAGGGGCGGGGGGGACAGAGACCCAGTACTTC. The encoded protein is CASSLGAGGTETQYF.

This clone has a handful of counts. This chain uses TRBV6-2 or TRBV6-3 with TRBJ1-5; 10 bases agree with TRBD1. The CDR3 loop spans 12 amino acids. Germline values: CDR1 MNHEY, CDR2 SVGEGT. J was trimmed by 11 bases and V by 6 bases; bases with no gene match: 4. CDR3 sequence: CASSFGQGAQHF. The CDR3 bases are TGTGCCAGCAGCTTTGGACAGGGGGCCCAGCATTTT.

The rearrangement uses TRBV5-1 and TRBJ1-1; no clear D gene. The CDR3 has 15 residues. CDR1 is SGHRS, CDR2 YFSETQ, per germline. Trimming removed 1 base at V and 1 base at J, with 11 bases between. CDR3 residues: CASSLYMRANTEAFF. For the CDR3, the DNA is TGCGCCAGCAGCTTGTATATGAGGGCGAACACTGAAGCTTTCTTT.

This chain uses TRBV16 with TRBJ1-1, with 8 bases lining up with TRBD1. The CDR3 totals 15 residues. The trim removed 7 bases at V and 4 bases at J, leaving 11 bases unmatched. The germline CDR1 and CDR2 sequences are KGHSY and FQNENV. The CDR3 DNA sequence: TGTGCCAGCAATCGCCTCCCGGACAGGGTCACTGAAGCTTTCTTT. Translated, it gives CASNRLPDRVTEAFF.

This clone occurred a few times. The CDR3 bases are TGTGCCAGCAGCGCCCAGGGGGCAATCTACGAGCAGTACTTC. It is translated as CASSAQGAIYEQYF. The chain couples TRBV7-9 to TRBJ2-7, with 8 nucleotides matching TRBD1. Per the germline V gene, CDR1 is SEHNR and CDR2 is FQNEAQ (reference sequence). The CDR3 is made up of 14 amino acids. With V trimmed by 5 bases and J by 3 bases, 6 bases remained unmatched.

The CDR3 protein is CATSSVRTDNSPLHF. DNA of the CDR3: TGTGCCACCAGCAGTGTTAGGACAGACAATTCACCCCTCCACTTT. This chain joins TRBV15 and TRBJ1-6; tentative D call: TRBD1 (6 bases). This CDR3 contains 15 residues. From germline, CDR1 is LNHNV and CDR2 YYDKDF (reference sequence). The V and J ends lost 3 bases and 7 bases respectively, with 13 bases between them.

The V and J genes are TRBV11-3 and TRBJ2-2; D is unresolved. The germline gives CDR1 SGHNT, CDR2 YENEEA. Trimming stripped 2 bases from V and 2 bases from J, with 3 bases between. This CDR3 has 13 residues. CDR3 region: CASSLSNTGELFF. DNA of the CDR3: TGTGCCAGCAGCTTATCAAACACCGGGGAGCTGTTTTTT. Using reference TRBV11-3 and TRBJ2-2 for the parts outside the CDR3, the full variable domain is EAGVVQSPRYKIIEKKQPVAFWCNPISGHNTLYWYLQNLGQGPELLIRYENEEAVDDSQLPKDRFSAERLKGVDSTLKIQPAELGDSAVYLCASSLSNTGELFFGEGSRLTVL.